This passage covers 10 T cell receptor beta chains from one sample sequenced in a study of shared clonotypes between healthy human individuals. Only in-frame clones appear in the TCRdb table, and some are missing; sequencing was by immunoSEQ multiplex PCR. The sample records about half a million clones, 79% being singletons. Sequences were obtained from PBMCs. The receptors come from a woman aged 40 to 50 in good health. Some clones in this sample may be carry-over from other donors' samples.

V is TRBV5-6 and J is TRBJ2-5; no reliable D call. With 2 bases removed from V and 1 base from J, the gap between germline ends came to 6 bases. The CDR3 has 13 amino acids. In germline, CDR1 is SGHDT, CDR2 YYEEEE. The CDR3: CASSFVSQETQYF. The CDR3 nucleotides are TGTGCCAGCAGCTTCGTTTCCCAAGAGACCCAGTACTTC.

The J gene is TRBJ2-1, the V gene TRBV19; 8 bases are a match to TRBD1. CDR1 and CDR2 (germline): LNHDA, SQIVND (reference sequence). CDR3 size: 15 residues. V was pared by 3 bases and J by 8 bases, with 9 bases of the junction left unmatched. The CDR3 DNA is TGTGCCAGTAGTATTGGGGACAGGTACACGGATGAGCAGTTCTTC. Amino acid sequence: CASSIGDRYTDEQFF. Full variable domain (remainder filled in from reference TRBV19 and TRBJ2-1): DGGITQSPKYLFRKEGQNVTLSCEQNLNHDAMYWYRQDPGQGLRLIYYSQIVNDFQKGDIAEGYSVSREKKESFPLTVTSAQKNPTAFYLCASSIGDRYTDEQFFGPGTRLTVL.

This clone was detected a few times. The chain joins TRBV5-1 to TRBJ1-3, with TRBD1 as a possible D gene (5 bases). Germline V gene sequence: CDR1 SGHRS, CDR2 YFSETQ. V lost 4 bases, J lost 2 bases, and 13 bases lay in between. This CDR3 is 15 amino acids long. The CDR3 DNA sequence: TGCGCCAGCAGCGGAGGCCGGGACCCTGGAAACACCATATATTTT. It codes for CASSGGRDPGNTIYF.

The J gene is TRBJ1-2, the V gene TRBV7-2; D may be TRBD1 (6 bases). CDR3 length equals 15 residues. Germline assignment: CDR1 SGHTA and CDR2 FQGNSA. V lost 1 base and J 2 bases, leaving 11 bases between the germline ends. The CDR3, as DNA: TGTGCCAGCAGCTTAGTGGCGGGGGCGAACTATGGCTACACCTTC. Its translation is CASSLVAGANYGYTF.

The CDR3 coding sequence is TGTGCCAGCAGTTTACGGCAGACCATGAACACTGAAGCTTTCTTT. Translating gives CASSLRQTMNTEAFF. The chain carries TRBV27 and TRBJ1-1, with D unclear. Germline V gene data show CDR1 as MNHEY and CDR2 as SMNVEV (reference sequence). Trimming left V 2 bases short and J 0 bases short, with 10 bases between. The CDR3 runs to 15 residues.

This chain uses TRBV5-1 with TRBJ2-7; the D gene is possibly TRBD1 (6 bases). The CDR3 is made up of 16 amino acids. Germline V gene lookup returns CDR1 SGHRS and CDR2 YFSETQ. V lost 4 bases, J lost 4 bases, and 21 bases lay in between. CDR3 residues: CASSLGVSGARYEQYF. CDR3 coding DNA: TGCGCCAGCAGCCTTGGGGTCTCAGGGGCGAGATACGAGCAGTACTTC.

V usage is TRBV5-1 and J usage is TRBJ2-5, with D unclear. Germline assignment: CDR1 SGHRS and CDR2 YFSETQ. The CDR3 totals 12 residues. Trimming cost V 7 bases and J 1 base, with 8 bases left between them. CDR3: CASHQVQETQYF. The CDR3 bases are TGCGCCAGCCACCAAGTCCAAGAGACCCAGTACTTC.

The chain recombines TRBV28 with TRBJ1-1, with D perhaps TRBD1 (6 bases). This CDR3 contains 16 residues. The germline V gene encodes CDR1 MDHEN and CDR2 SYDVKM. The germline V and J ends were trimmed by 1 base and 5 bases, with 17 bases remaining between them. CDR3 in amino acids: CASSLLAGQGGTEAFF. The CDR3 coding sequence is TGTGCCAGCAGTTTATTGGCGGGACAAGGAGGGACTGAAGCTTTCTTT.

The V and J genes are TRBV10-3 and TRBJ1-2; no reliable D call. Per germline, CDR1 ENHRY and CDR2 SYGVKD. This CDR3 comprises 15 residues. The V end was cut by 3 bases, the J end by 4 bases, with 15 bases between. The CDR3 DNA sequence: TGTGCCATCAGTGAACGGGAGGGAACAAGCTATGGCTACACCTTC. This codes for CAISEREGTSYGYTF.

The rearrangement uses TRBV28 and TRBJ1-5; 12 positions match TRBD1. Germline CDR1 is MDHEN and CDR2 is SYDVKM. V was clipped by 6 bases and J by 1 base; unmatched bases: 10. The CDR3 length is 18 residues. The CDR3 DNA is TGTGCCAGCAGACTAGGGGGACAGGGGGCTTTAAGCAATCAGCCCCAGCATTTT. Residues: CASRLGGQGALSNQPQHF.